This T cell receptor (beta chain) was identified in a study of CXCR4 blockade with PD-1 therapy in pancreatic cancer. Some clones are missing from TCRdb's copy, which holds only in-frame ones; the method was immunoSEQ multiplex PCR. The sample yields approximately 2,000 clones, 55% seen once. The CDR3 has 13 amino acids. Germline CDR1 is MGHRA and CDR2 is YSYEKL. The V and J ends lost 4 bases and 6 bases respectively, with 10 bases between them. This clone was counted between two and nine times. The chain carries TRBV4-1 and TRBJ1-5; weak D call: TRBD1 (6 bases). Sequenced sample: tumor tissue. This receptor was obtained from a human donor with pancreatic ductal adenocarcinoma. The CDR3 DNA is TGCGCCAGCAGCCTCGGACAGTTTCAGCCCCAGCATTTT. It yields the protein CASSLGQFQPQHF.